This T cell receptor beta chain was sequenced for a study of cytomegalovirus exposure and HLA in healthy donors. Comment on this clone: Its matching antigen is unknown.

Findings and caveats of the study: The study listed some 160 cytomegalovirus-associated TCR beta chains.

TCRdb's copy holds only in-frame clones and misses some; the assay was immunoSEQ multiplex PCR. The sample lists fewer than 85,000 clones; 94% were seen once. The specimen was PBMCs. The TCR comes from a young woman in good health and CMV-seronegative.

The CDR3 here is CASSRTSGGFTDTQYF. CDR3 DNA sequence: TGTGCCAGCAGCCGGACTAGCGGGGGGTTCACAGATACGCAGTATTTT. The chain has TRBV11-2 and TRBJ2-3; TRBD2 matches at 14 bases. The CDR3 sequence is 16 residues long. The ends lost 5 bases at V and 2 bases at J; junction bases unmatched: 3. Germline V gene data show CDR1 as SGHAT and CDR2 as FQNNGV.